Listed here are 9 T cell receptor beta chains from one sample, sequenced in a study of somatic mutations in cytotoxic T cells in rheumatoid arthritis. Profiling relied on immunoSEQ multiplex PCR, and the TCRdb table lists in-frame clones only, not all of them. This sample has about 25,000 clones, with roughly four fifths found just once. The source material was CD8+ T cells sorted from blood. Receptors were obtained from a woman aged 18-29 years in good health.

V is TRBV27 and J is TRBJ1-1; D call uncertain. Per the germline V gene, CDR1 is MNHEY and CDR2 is SMNVEV (reference sequence). The CDR3 totals 15 residues. Trimming left V 1 base short and J 1 base short, with 10 bases between. CDR3 DNA: TGTGCCAGCAGTTTATTGCCCGGGAGGAACACTGAAGCTTTCTTT. Its translation is CASSLLPGRNTEAFF.

This clone was recorded only once. This chain links TRBV5-4 with TRBJ2-1; 7 bases match TRBD2. Looked up from germline, CDR1 is SGHNT and CDR2 is YYREEE (reference sequence). The CDR3 is made up of 14 amino acids. V was clipped by 4 bases and J by 5 bases; unmatched bases: 6. CDR3 bases: TGTGCCAGCAGCCTTACGGCGGGGGACAATGAGCAGTTCTTC. This translates into CASSLTAGDNEQFF.

This rearrangement joins TRBV5-1 to TRBJ1-1; D remains unclear. The CDR3 length is 13 residues. The germline CDR1 and CDR2 sequences are SGHRS and YFSETQ. The V end was cut by 0 bases, the J end by 10 bases, with 13 bases between. The CDR3 loop is CASSLGSEGIAFF. CDR3 nucleotides: TGCGCCAGCAGCTTGGGGTCAGAGGGTATAGCTTTCTTT.

This chain links TRBV7-8 with TRBJ1-4, with D possibly being TRBD1 (5 bases). The CDR3 runs 17 residues. The germline V gene encodes CDR1 SGHVS and CDR2 FQNEAQ. Trimming took 2 bases from V and 0 from J, leaving 13 bases between them. The CDR3, as DNA: TGTGCCAGCAGCTTAACGTGGGGGGATGCAACTAATGAAAAACTGTTTTTT. This translates into CASSLTWGDATNEKLFF. Variable domain in full (rest from reference TRBV7-8 and TRBJ1-4): GAGVSQSPRYKVAKRGQDVALRCDPISGHVSLFWYQQALGQGPEFLTYFQNEAQLDKSGLPSDRFFAERPEGSVSTLKIQRTQQEDSAVYLCASSLTWGDATNEKLFFGSGTQLSVL.

The CDR3 sequence: CASSQEYYTDTQYF. For the CDR3, the DNA is TGCGCCAGCAGCCAAGAGTACTACACAGATACGCAGTATTTT. The J gene is TRBJ2-3, the V gene TRBV5-1; D gene unclear. The CDR3 is made up of 14 amino acids. Trimming took off 4 bases at V and 2 bases at J, with 11 bases between the two ends. Germline values: CDR1 SGHRS, CDR2 YFSETQ.

Details on this clone: This CDR3 is also generated by other DNA sequences in the sample. The J gene is TRBJ1-1, the V gene TRBV27; D remains unclear. Trimming took off 6 bases at V and 1 base at J, with 6 bases between the two ends. CDR3 length equals 12 residues. The germline V gene encodes CDR1 MNHEY and CDR2 SMNVEV (reference sequence). The CDR3: CASRGTNTEAFF. CDR3 coding DNA: TGTGCCAGCAGGGGTACGAACACTGAAGCTTTCTTT.

The rearrangement uses TRBV5-8 and TRBJ2-7; 9 bases line up with TRBD1. V was pared by 6 bases and J by 1 base, with 2 bases of the junction left unmatched. The CDR3 loop spans 13 amino acids. Germline V gene data show CDR1 as SGHTS and CDR2 as YDEGEE. CDR3 nucleotide sequence: TGTGCCAGCAAAGGGACAGGGTCCTACGAGCAGTACTTC. It is translated as CASKGTGSYEQYF.

This chain connects TRBV4-1 to TRBJ2-1, with 12 bases aligning to TRBD2. Germline CDR1 MGHRA, CDR2 YSYEKL. The CDR3 totals 16 residues. V was pared by 4 bases and J by 8 bases, with 9 bases of the junction left unmatched. The CDR3 region is CASSLPSGGARDEQFF. Here the CDR3 DNA reads TGCGCCAGCAGCCTGCCTAGCGGGGGGGCTAGGGATGAGCAGTTCTTC.

This clone appeared a single time. The V gene is TRBV7-9, the J gene TRBJ2-3; a weak D match, TRBD1 (5 bases). This CDR3 is built from 12 residues. V gave up 5 bases and J gave up 3 bases, with 6 bases separating them. Per germline, CDR1 SEHNR and CDR2 FQNEAQ (reference sequence). CDR3 in DNA: TGTGCCAGCAGCAAGGGGACAGATACGCAGTATTTT. It encodes CASSKGTDTQYF.